This T cell receptor beta chain was captured in a study of cytomegalovirus exposure and HLA in healthy donors (dated by TCRdb to the late 2010s). Describing the broader study: An earlier analysis of several hundred of the donors reported more than 250 Gb of sequence data and 117 million unique TCR beta sequences from some 180 million T cells. An early release that covered about 600 HLA-typed donors contained around 300 gigabases of sequencing data and 65 million to 100 million unique TCR sequences. Of the roughly 430 genotyped donors, around 81% fell in the genetic ancestry cluster associated with self-reported Caucasian donors. The study aimed to test whether signatures of past pathogen exposure could be identified by cataloging public T cell receptors. The T cell repertoires of several hundred subjects were profiled by immunosequencing and related to cytomegalovirus serostatus. A separate validation cohort of approximately 130 different subjects was used in addition to the roughly 720-subject first cohort. To predict cytomegalovirus infection status, the study brought together high-throughput TCR immunosequencing, statistical association of individual TCRs with disease status, and machine learning. In a later analysis, previously published TCR beta repertoires from more than 500 donors were re-analyzed and high-resolution HLA genotyping was added so that TCR occurrence patterns could be studied. In the later analysis, no new phenotypic data were used to find candidate immune exposures; instead, reliance was placed on TCR beta sequences and their occurrence across donors. To decide whether each TCR beta V gene segment behaved as functional or pseudogenic, an earlier analysis of some 600 of the donors relied on high-throughput TCR beta sequencing. Donor age, sex, ethnicity and CMV serostatus were compiled alongside the repertoire data. A later genetic analysis took genome-wide SNP genotypes for about 55% of the 666 donors and used that subset as a discovery cohort. All discovery cohort repertoires had been generated on a single sequencing platform. Class I and class II HLA loci were covered by the typing at four-digit resolution. The number of typed donors differed by locus: about 620-630 for A, B, C, DRB1 and DQB1; approximately 540 for DQA1; fewer than 610 for DPA1; and 400 to 480 for DPB1. Because of strong linkage in the cohort, roughly five DR-DQ haplotypes were treated as single units for association and clustering. Across roughly 420 genotyped donors of the cohort, an average of roughly 200,000 unique TCR beta nucleotide sequences per donor were sequenced, and roughly a sixth of those sequences were non-productive.

Worth noting for this clone: Its binding antigen is unknown. The sample holds no much larger clone one base away, and base qualities are not on file.

The protocol used for the library was the immunoSEQ multiplex PCR assay. The multiplex PCR relied on a mix of 60 forward primers for TCR Vbeta segments and 13 reverse primers for TCR Jbeta segments. The CDR3 region of rearranged TCR beta genes was amplified from genomic DNA by a multiplex PCR assay. The amplified TCR beta libraries were sequenced on the Illumina HiSeq System as 87-base-pair reads. The paper's processing steps were these. Across the roughly 600 repertoires, a later analysis counted tens of millions of unique TCR beta chains, roughly 11 million of which were shared by at least two donors. A nearest-neighbor algorithm error-corrected the raw reads and collapsed the reads into unique sequences, merging closely related sequences to remove PCR and sequencing errors. To assign V, D and J gene segments, CDR3 sequences were aligned to IMGT reference sequences. Each retained sequence needed at least a six-nucleotide match to both a V gene segment and a J gene segment. Rearrangements were called productive when the CDR3 lacked stop codons and stayed in frame with V and J; all others were non-productive. CDR3 was defined by IMGT convention, running from the second conserved V-encoded cysteine to the conserved J-encoded phenylalanine. Sequences without an unambiguous match to a single V gene segment were excluded from the earlier analysis of about 630 of the donors. In an earlier analysis of approximately 590 of the donors, a V segment was called functional when productive rearrangements were above 56.7%, and segregating when the standard deviation between donors exceeded 5%. A statistical classification framework was developed to diagnose cytomegalovirus status using the catalog of TCR beta chain sequences. In a later analysis, V and J genes were assigned by comparing TCR nucleotide sequences against IMGT/GENE-DB human TR gene sequences. The TCRdist pipeline was used in a later analysis to assign CDR3 sequences and most-parsimonious VDJ recombination scenarios. In a later analysis, each TCR beta chain was defined by its CDR3 amino acid sequence together with its V-gene family, and reads without a unique V-gene family were excluded. To address suspected cross-contamination and a sequencing artifact, a later analysis removed over 500 highly shared, low-generation-probability nucleotide sequences. In a later analysis, a clonal expansion index was calculated for each public chain from normalized within-repertoire ranks of inferred template counts. In a later analysis, generation probabilities were computed using a VDJ recombination model fitted to out-of-frame rearrangements, and the results were checked against IGoR. Hypergeometric tests were used in a later analysis to score TCR-TCR, TCR-HLA and TCR-CMV co-occurrence, with a repertoire-size bias correction applied to the TCR pairs. A later analysis estimated false discovery rates by permuting HLA or CMV assignments 20 times. A later analysis grouped co-occurring TCRs with DBSCAN, adding TCRdist sequence similarity when clustering within HLA-allele-positive subsets. Co-occurrence clustering excluded repertoires with fewer than 30,000 or more than 120,000 public chains, plus five with anomalous nucleotide sharing. This is the immuneACCESS table as TCRdb keeps it, with only in-frame sequences that have V and J called. A part of the clones is gone; compared with another copy, unresolved V genes explain less than half, and the rest is unexplained. Clone size and V and J calls were adopted from that table, with D and trimming inferred from the DNA. This sample holds 60,000 to 80,000 clones; approximately 80% were observed only once. About 3% of the sample is in the top ten clones.

The paper as a whole reports these results and caveats: An earlier analysis of several hundred of the donors showed that most TCR beta V segments appeared in productive rearrangements either about 87% or about 30% of the time, which broadly matched IMGT annotations. In a later analysis, HLA-associated TCR beta chains showed more clonal expansion and lower generation probabilities than non-associated chains that were equally common. The classifier was reported to diagnose cytomegalovirus status with high specificity and sensitivity in both the original and validation cohorts. The authors suggested that the approach could potentially be extended to other disease states and immunological phenotypes. A later analysis found that TCR association rates varied across HLA loci, with DRB1 alleles showing the most associated TCRs and HLA-C alleles the fewest. Most TCR sequences were seen in very few donors, while some public TCRs were found in many individuals. In a later analysis, several top co-occurrence clusters were reported to appear linked to parvovirus B19, influenza, CMV and Epstein-Barr virus. The study listed 150 to 200 TCR beta chains as associated with cytomegalovirus. HLA typing was unavailable for some donors at each locus, so association tests used only the typed subset. A few of the identified cytomegalovirus-associated TCR beta chains were confirmed in vitro to be specific for cytomegalovirus antigens. A further reported finding was that TCR beta sequences accurately predicted the HLA-A and HLA-B alleles for most subjects in the first cohort. A cluster of highly shared sequence variants was judged likely to represent a technical artifact of the sequencing pipeline. Sequencing depth was assumed to be roughly uniform across donors in the presence/absence analyses, though that assumption may not hold. Assigning TCR associations to individual alleles was difficult when HLA alleles, especially DR and DQ, strongly co-occurred. Correlated functional status among segregating V segments might be attributable to linkage disequilibrium, but an unknown experimental factor could not be ruled out. A later genetic analysis associated a missense DCLRE1C variant with V-gene and J-gene trimming of TCR beta chains, and an independent cohort replicated the association. Some IMGT-functional V segments, including TRBV6-2 and TRBV6-3, could not be distinguished by the 87-base-pair reads and were therefore excluded. Specific HLA alleles were associated with about 17,000 TCR beta sequences at a false discovery rate of 0.05 in a later analysis. Over 15 rarely observed V segments, including chromosome 9 orphons, were excluded from the earlier analysis of about 610 of the donors because counts were too low. In a later genetic analysis, fewer N-insertions in productive TCRs were reported among donors in an Asian-associated ancestry cluster than the roughly 700-donor mean. The cohort was sequenced for TCR beta chains only, and without alpha or paired-chain data the features that could be detected were limited. Immune exposure information for the cohort was limited to CMV serostatus. According to a later analysis, most CMV-associated TCR beta chains appeared to be HLA-restricted, and the HLA associations seemed to be driven largely by CMV exposure.

The cohort was made up of about 610 healthy bone marrow donors. All cohort members were sampled while nominally healthy, although unrecorded immune exposures were likely present. The donor tested CMV seropositive, placing the donor among the roughly 300 seropositive members of the cohort. Each donor provided a peripheral blood sample, and peripheral blood mononuclear cells were used for TCR beta sequencing. Genomic DNA was extracted from the blood cell samples with the Qiagen DNeasy Blood Extraction Kit. V is cut by 5 bases and J by 8 bases, and the space between the germline ends is 19 bases. From the germline V gene (reference sequence), CDR1 is SEHNR and CDR2 is FQNEAQ. The cysteine opens and the phenylalanine closes a CDR3 of 16 amino acids. Only the CDR3 DNA stays, 48 bases, in frame from base 1.

The TCR comes from a girl between 10 and 17 years old in good health and CMV-seropositive. Sequenced sample: PBMCs. The rearrangement joined TRBV7-9 to TRBJ1-6; the D gene identity is not certain. The nucleotide sequence is TGTGCCAGCAGCCCCGAGGGTGTGGGAAACCATTCACCCCTCCACTTT. Translated, it gives CASSPEGVGNHSPLHF.